This T cell receptor (beta chain) is drawn from a study of shared clonotypes between healthy human individuals. Recent vaccinations or acute infections were absent in the healthy HIV-negative adult donors. Approximately 95 million PBMCs went into genomic DNA for unsorted samples. The CDR3 sequence is 14 residues long. V lost 6 bases, J lost 6 bases, and 7 bases stayed unmatched. Germline V gene lookup returns CDR1 SNHLY and CDR2 FYNNEI. The replicate PCRs on unsorted PBMC were given around 0.3 ug DNA, which is tens of thousands of T cell genomes. Produced via immunoSEQ multiplex PCR; TCRdb's table is partial and in-frame only. The sample yields some 510,000 clones, 79% seen once.

The TCR was taken from a woman aged 40-49 years in good health. Some clones in this sample may be carry-over from other donors' samples. Sequencing was carried out using PBMCs. V is TRBV2 and J is TRBJ1-5; 8 bases agree with TRBD1. In DNA form, the CDR3 reads TGTGCCAGCAGGGGGACAGGAGGTTCTCAGCCCCAGCATTTT. This gives the protein CASRGTGGSQPQHF.